Shown below are 26 T cell receptor beta chains from a single sample sequenced in a study of T-cell reconstitution after alpha-beta-depleted transplantation in children. Using unique molecular identifiers, the investigators prepared the TCRbeta library. MiXCR was run by TCRdb on the PCR reads, yielding one entry per CDR3 protein. The sample yields about 510,000 distinct CDR3 sequences, approximately 10% seen once. This specimen was PBMCs, mostly from graft donor cells, taken 180 days after TCRalphabeta/CD19-depleted stem cell transplant. The source is a female patient between 2 and 15 years old who had a stem cell transplant for aplastic anemia, so the T cells may come from the graft donor.

This chain connects TRBV5-1 to TRBJ2-3; D is unresolved. Between the trimmed V and J ends, which lost 0 bases and 0 bases, there was a span of 8 bases. This CDR3 region has 15 residues. From germline, CDR1 is SGHRS and CDR2 YFSETQ. The CDR3 loop is CASSLGHASTDTQYF. CDR3 bases: TGCGCCAGCAGCTTGGGGCACGCTAGCACAGATACGCAGTATTTT.

For the CDR3, the DNA is TGTGCCAGCAGCATCAGGTCAACTAATGAAAAACTGTTTTTT. Encoded protein: CASSIRSTNEKLFF. The chain combines TRBV5-6 with TRBJ1-4; no firm D call. The CDR3 is 14 residues long. Germline-derived CDR1 and CDR2 are SGHDT and YYEEEE. Trimming stripped 4 bases from V and 0 bases from J, with 7 bases between.

In its sample, this clonotype was seen a few times. This chain links TRBV7-2 with TRBJ1-2, with D possibly being TRBD1 (5 bases). CDR3 size: 15 residues. Trimming shortened V by 4 bases and J by 6 bases, and 18 bases separated the two germline ends. Germline-derived CDR1 and CDR2 are SGHTA and FQGNSA. The CDR3 is CASSWERAGLDGYTF. CDR3 bases: TGTGCCAGCAGCTGGGAAAGGGCAGGGCTGGATGGCTACACCTTC.

On this clonotype: A much larger clone lies a single base off, so this may be a read error. The chain recombines TRBV20-1 with TRBJ2-4, with 7 bases aligning to TRBD2. Germline V gene sequence: CDR1 DFQATT, CDR2 SNEGSKA (reference sequence). The CDR3 length is 14 residues. This CDR3 reads CSAGGLLTKNSQYF. CDR3 nucleotides: TGCAGTGCCGGGGGGTTACTGACCAAAAACAGTCAGTACTTC.

At least ten counts were recorded for this clonotype. V gene TRBV20-1 combines with J gene TRBJ1-1, with D unresolved. V was pared by 1 base and J by 11 bases, with 14 bases between. The CDR3 spans 12 residues. Germline lookup yields CDR1 DFQATT and CDR2 SNEGSKA (reference sequence). The CDR3 sequence: CSARAELVLAFF. The CDR3 DNA reads as TGCAGTGCTAGAGCAGAGTTGGTGCTTGCTTTCTTT.

This clonotype was seen more than once but under ten times. The V and J genes are TRBV20-1 and TRBJ1-2, with a possible D match to TRBD1 (6 bases). Germline V CDR1 and CDR2: DFQATT, SNEGSKA (reference sequence). This CDR3 region has 13 residues. Trimming removed 3 bases from V and 6 bases from J, with 14 bases in between. CDR3: CSARGGGLNGYTF. The CDR3 DNA follows: TGCAGTGCTAGGGGGGGGGGCCTTAATGGCTACACCTTC.

This clonotype was counted at least ten times. This chain uses TRBV29-1 with TRBJ2-6, with 7 positions matching TRBD1. The CDR3 extends over 16 amino acids. In germline, CDR1 is SQVTM, CDR2 ANQGSEA. Trimming took 1 base from V and 0 from J; bases not matched to a gene: 3. The CDR3: CSVEGTGLSGANVLTF. CDR3 nucleotide sequence: TGCAGCGTTGAAGGGACAGGACTCTCTGGGGCCAACGTCCTGACTTTC.

This clonotype was picked up a small number of times. This chain connects TRBV6-2 or TRBV6-3 to TRBJ2-4; D is perhaps TRBD1 or TRBD2 (5 bases each). Germline CDR1 is MNHEY and CDR2 is SVGEGT. The V and J ends lost 7 bases and 0 bases respectively, with 10 bases between them. CDR3 length: 14 amino acids. The DNA of the CDR3 is TGTGCCAGCACGAAGGGACGAGCCAAAAACATTCAGTACTTC. Its protein is CASTKGRAKNIQYF.

This clonotype was seen ten or more times. CDR3 amino acids: CASSSISGAEKLFF. In DNA, the CDR3 is TGTGCCAGCAGCTCTATTTCTGGAGCGGAAAAACTGTTTTTT. The rearrangement links TRBV7-9 to TRBJ1-4; D is unresolved. Per germline, CDR1 SEHNR and CDR2 FQNEAQ (reference sequence). The CDR3 totals 14 residues. V lost 4 bases and J 8 bases, leaving 14 bases between the germline ends.

This clonotype occurred many times. The chain couples TRBV7-9 to TRBJ2-1, with D perhaps TRBD2 (6 bases). The CDR3 is 17 amino acids. Between the trimmed V and J ends, which lost 5 bases and 1 base, there was a span of 18 bases. The germline CDR1 and CDR2 sequences are SEHNR and FQNEAQ (reference sequence). CDR3 loop: CASSPVPRERSYNEQFF. CDR3 bases: TGTGCCAGCAGCCCGGTCCCCCGGGAGAGATCCTACAATGAGCAGTTCTTC.

The J gene is TRBJ1-4, the V gene TRBV29-1; D is unresolved. CDR3 size: 14 residues. Trimming removed 4 bases at V and 3 bases at J, with 12 bases between. The V gene's germline CDR1 is SQVTM and CDR2 ANQGSEA. CDR3 DNA sequence: TGCAGCGTTGGGGAGAGCTCTTCTAATGAAAAACTGTTTTTT. Translation gives CSVGESSSNEKLFF.

The chain has TRBV27 and TRBJ2-2; TRBD2 matches 7 bases. CDR1 is MNHEY, CDR2 SMNVEV, per germline (reference sequence). After removal of 6 bases from V and 4 bases from J, the junction contained 8 bases not matched to a gene. This CDR3 comprises 15 residues. The CDR3 DNA follows: TGTGCCAGCAGAGTCACGGGGGGTCGCACCGGGGAGCTGTTTTTT. This sequence encodes CASRVTGGRTGELFF.

This clonotype was seen more than once but under ten times. This chain connects TRBV28 to TRBJ2-7, with D tentatively TRBD1 (7 bases). The CDR3 extends over 16 amino acids. Trimming pared 2 bases from V and 4 bases from J, leaving 18 bases between. Germline CDR1 and CDR2: MDHEN and SYDVKM. CDR3 nucleotide sequence: TGTGCCAGCAGTTTACCTAAGACAGGGACTGGGTACGAGCAGTACTTC. Translation: CASSLPKTGTGYEQYF.

In nucleotides, the CDR3 is TGTGCCAGCAGGCCCGCCTCCGGATGGGGTGAAAAACTGTTTTTT. This gives the protein CASRPASGWGEKLFF. The genes are TRBV6-5 and TRBJ1-4, with D uncertain. V was trimmed by 6 bases and J by 7 bases, leaving 18 bases between them. The CDR3 is made up of 15 amino acids. Germline assignment: CDR1 MNHEY and CDR2 SVGAGI.

CDR3 DNA sequence: TGTGCCACCAGCCCAGGGGGTTACAATGAGCAGTTCTTC. Amino acid sequence: CATSPGGYNEQFF. The chain recombines TRBV15 with TRBJ2-1; TRBD1 agrees at 7 bases. The ends lost 5 bases at V and 4 bases at J; junction bases unmatched: 2. This CDR3 spans 13 amino acids. From germline, CDR1 is LNHNV and CDR2 YYDKDF (reference sequence). The whole variable domain, filled in from reference TRBV15 and TRBJ2-1, reads DAMVIQNPRYQVTQFGKPVTLSCSQTLNHNVMYWYQQKSSQAPKLLFHYYDKDFNNEADTPDNFQSRRPNTSFCFLDIRSPGLGDTAMYLCATSPGGYNEQFFGPGTRLTVL.

In its sample, this clonotype was seen a few times. CDR3 protein: CASRGVLSSYEQYV. Here the CDR3 DNA reads TGTGCCAGCCGCGGAGTGCTGAGCTCCTACGAGCAGTACGTC. This chain links TRBV5-6 with TRBJ2-7; no clear D. The length of the CDR3 is 14 residues. V shed 7 bases and J shed 0 bases, with 14 bases lying between them. CDR1 SGHDT and CDR2 YYEEEE come from the germline V gene.

The gene calls are TRBV14 and TRBJ2-1; 12 positions agree with TRBD2. CDR3 length: 15 amino acids. J gave up 8 bases and V 0 bases, and 2 bases lay outside the gene matches. The germline CDR1 and CDR2 sequences are SGHDN and FVKESK. CDR3: CASSQETSGSDEQFF. CDR3 nucleotide sequence: TGTGCCAGCAGCCAAGAGACTAGCGGGAGCGATGAGCAGTTCTTC.

V and J are TRBV7-2 and TRBJ2-7; D ambiguous. Trimming stripped 5 bases from V and 3 bases from J, with 14 bases between. In germline, CDR1 is SGHTA, CDR2 FQGNSA. This CDR3 has 14 residues. The CDR3 coding sequence is TGTGCCAGCAGCGATGGACCCGAACTCTACGAGCAGTACTTC. Translated, it gives CASSDGPELYEQYF.

A single count supports this clonotype. Sequence at one end of the junction differs from germline and may be a read error. J is TRBJ2-1 and V is TRBV3-1; 14 nucleotides match TRBD2. The CDR3 has 19 residues. CDR1 is LGHDT, CDR2 YNNKEL, per germline (reference sequence). As DNA, the CDR3 is TGTGCCACCAGCAAGCCGGCCCCCGGGACTAGCGGGAGAGGGAGTGAGCAGTTCTTC. Protein: CATSKPAPGTSGRGSEQFF.

In its sample, this clonotype was seen a few times. The chain combines TRBV6-1 with TRBJ1-5, with D unresolved. This CDR3 is 14 amino acids long. Per the germline V gene, CDR1 is MNHNS and CDR2 is SASEGT. Trimming shortened V by 9 bases and J by 5 bases, and 17 bases separated the two germline ends. This CDR3 reads CASYWALGDQPQHF. CDR3 DNA: TGTGCCAGTTACTGGGCGCTTGGGGATCAGCCCCAGCATTTT.

This clonotype was recorded at least ten times. Written as DNA, the CDR3 is TGTGCCAGCAGCCCGGGGGCAATGCAGTTCTTC. It translates to CASSPGAMQFF. V and J are TRBV12-3 or TRBV12-4 and TRBJ2-1; D may be TRBD1 or TRBD2 (6 bases each). V was pared by 6 bases and J by 12 bases, with 12 bases between. The CDR3 is made up of 11 amino acids.

Only a few counts were recorded for this clonotype. The chain employs TRBV28 and TRBJ1-5, with D perhaps matching TRBD1 (5 bases). CDR3 length: 13 residues. The V and J ends lost 7 bases and 1 base respectively, with 8 bases between them. CDR1 is MDHEN, CDR2 SYDVKM, per germline. The CDR3 loop reads CASTGKSNQPQHF. The DNA for the CDR3 is TGTGCCAGCACAGGGAAAAGCAATCAGCCCCAGCATTTT. Complete variable domain (other parts from reference TRBV28 and TRBJ1-5): DVKVTQSSRYLVKRTGEKVFLECVQDMDHENMFWYRQDPGLGLRLIYFSYDVKMKEKGDIPEGYSVSREKKERFSLILESASTNQTSMYLCASTGKSNQPQHFGDGTRLSIL.

CDR3 nucleotide sequence: TGCGCCAGCAGCCTGGACACAAGCACAGATACGCAGTATTTT. This sequence encodes CASSLDTSTDTQYF. This chain uses TRBV4-3 with TRBJ2-3; D possibly corresponds to TRBD1 (5 bases). Germline V gene data show CDR1 as LGHNA and CDR2 as YSLEER. V dropped 4 bases and J dropped 0 bases, with 8 bases sitting between them. This CDR3 is built from 14 residues.

This clonotype was seen a few times. CDR3 coding DNA: TGTGCCAGCTCACGAGGGGTAGCGGATCAGCCCCAGCATTTT. Amino acid sequence: CASSRGVADQPQHF. The chain carries TRBV18 and TRBJ1-5, with D tentatively TRBD1 (5 bases). Germline CDR1 and CDR2: KGHSH and LQKENI. The CDR3 is 14 amino acids. Trimming removed 4 bases at V and 5 bases at J, with 12 bases between.

In DNA form, the CDR3 reads TGTGCCACCCTACGGGGGGCCGGCTACACCTTC. Encoded protein: CATLRGAGYTF. The chain uses TRBV12-3 or TRBV12-4 and TRBJ1-2; D may be TRBD1 (6 bases). The CDR3 contains 11 residues. Trimming took off 10 bases at V and 8 bases at J, with 14 bases between the two ends.

The chain carries TRBV30 and TRBJ2-7; tentatively, D is TRBD2 (6 bases). Germline CDR1 and CDR2: GTSNPN and SVGIG (reference sequence). The CDR3 consists of 14 residues. With 6 bases removed from V and 0 bases from J, the gap between germline ends came to 15 bases. CDR3 in amino acids: CACLLALSSYEQYF. CDR3 coding DNA: TGTGCCTGCCTCCTAGCGCTGAGCTCCTACGAGCAGTACTTC.